These 26 T cell receptor beta chains share one sample of origin, sequenced in a study of cytomegalovirus exposure and HLA in healthy donors (dated by TCRdb to 2016 to 2017). Library preparation was by the immunoSEQ multiplex PCR assay. For the multiplex PCR, a mixture combining 60 forward primers for TCR Vbeta segments and 13 reverse primers for TCR Jbeta segments was used. Imported from immuneACCESS, the table was reduced by TCRdb to in-frame sequences with V and J called. These copies leave out some clones; in studies compared against another copy, an unresolved V gene accounts for under half, and the cause of the remainder is not known. This sample's clone table shows around 100,000 clones. The top ten constitute around 3.2% of the sample. Sequences were obtained from PBMCs. These receptors were obtained from a middle-aged man in good health and CMV-seronegative.

Here the CDR3 reads CASSSRRGANSPLHF. The CDR3 DNA reads TGTGCCAGCAGCTCCCGGCGGGGGGCCAATTCACCCCTCCACTTT. The chain couples TRBV7-8 to TRBJ1-6, with a possible D match to TRBD1 (6 bases). The ends were cut back, 4 bases at V and 7 bases at J, with 14 bases in the middle. This CDR3 has 15 residues. Germline V CDR1 and CDR2: SGHVS, FQNEAQ. Complete variable domain (other parts from reference TRBV7-8 and TRBJ1-6): GAGVSQSPRYKVAKRGQDVALRCDPISGHVSLFWYQQALGQGPEFLTYFQNEAQLDKSGLPSDRFFAERPEGSVSTLKIQRTQQEDSAVYLCASSSRRGANSPLHFGNGTRLTVT.

This chain uses TRBV15 with TRBJ2-7; D is perhaps TRBD2 (6 bases). The CDR3 loop spans 14 amino acids. The germline gives CDR1 LNHNV, CDR2 YYDKDF (reference sequence). V was trimmed by 4 bases and J by 3 bases, leaving 13 bases between them. The CDR3 DNA is TGTGCCACCAGCATAACGGGACTTAACTACGAGCAGTACTTC. The encoded protein is CATSITGLNYEQYF.

This chain joins TRBV18 and TRBJ1-1; a weak D match, TRBD1 (6 bases). Between the trimmed V and J ends, which lost 3 bases and 2 bases, there was a span of 7 bases. Per the germline V gene, CDR1 is KGHSH and CDR2 is LQKENI. The CDR3 loop spans 13 amino acids. The CDR3 region is CASSPDSNTEAFF. CDR3 nucleotides: TGTGCCAGCTCACCGGACAGTAACACTGAAGCTTTCTTT.

The rearrangement links TRBV27 to TRBJ1-6, with D uncertain. V lost 4 bases to trimming and J lost 0 bases, with 4 bases between them. CDR1 MNHEY and CDR2 SMNVEV come from the germline V gene (reference sequence). This CDR3 contains 14 residues. The CDR3 loop reads CASSSSSYNSPLHF. As DNA, the CDR3 is TGTGCCAGCAGTTCGAGCTCCTATAATTCACCCCTCCACTTT.

V usage is TRBV5-1 and J usage is TRBJ2-1; TRBD2 matches 11 bases. V shed 4 bases and J 8 bases; nucleotides not matched to a gene: 11. This CDR3 has 16 residues. Germline CDR1 SGHRS, CDR2 YFSETQ. CDR3 nucleotides: TGCGCCAGCAGCCCGGATAGCGGGGGGGCCTCATATGAGCAGTTCTTC. This encodes CASSPDSGGASYEQFF.

The chain recombines TRBV14 with TRBJ2-1; possible D gene TRBD1, 5 bases. Germline V lookup: CDR1 SGHDN, CDR2 FVKESK. Trimming took 3 bases from V and 9 from J, leaving 15 bases between them. The CDR3 is 14 amino acids. The CDR3 here is CASSHLRGETEQFF. The CDR3 DNA is TGTGCCAGCAGCCACCTTAGGGGTGAGACTGAGCAGTTCTTC. Variable domain in full (rest from reference TRBV14 and TRBJ2-1): EAGVTQFPSHSVIEKGQTVTLRCDPISGHDNLYWYRRVMGKEIKFLLHFVKESKQDESGMPNNRFLAERTGGTYSTLKVQPAELEDSGVYFCASSHLRGETEQFFGPGTRLTVL.

V is TRBV27 and J is TRBJ1-2, with unresolved D. This CDR3 has 14 amino acids. Germline CDR1 is MNHEY and CDR2 is SMNVEV (reference sequence). V lost 3 bases, J lost 0 bases, and 8 bases lay in between. CDR3 loop: CASSLSDTNYGYTF. The CDR3 DNA is TGTGCCAGCAGTTTGAGCGATACTAACTATGGCTACACCTTC.

The chain uses TRBV20-1 and TRBJ1-2; D is unclear. Trimming shortened V by 3 bases and J by 8 bases, and 7 bases separated the two germline ends. Germline V gene data show CDR1 as DFQATT and CDR2 as SNEGSKA (reference sequence). The CDR3 has 10 residues. CDR3 nucleotides: TGCAGTGCTAGCGGGTCCGGCTACACCTTC. Its protein product is CSASGSGYTF.

The chain links TRBV18 to TRBJ1-6, with D hard to call. This CDR3 has 14 amino acids. Germline CDR1 is KGHSH and CDR2 is LQKENI. V lost 3 bases, J lost 6 bases, and 9 bases lay in between. CDR3 in DNA: TGTGCCAGCTCACCGAGCCCGATTAATTCACCCCTCCACTTT. It yields the protein CASSPSPINSPLHF.

The CDR3: CASSQISGGAGEQYF. The CDR3 DNA follows: TGTGCCAGTAGCCAAATTAGCGGGGGGGCAGGCGAGCAGTACTTC. This rearrangement joins TRBV19 to TRBJ2-7; 11 bases agree with TRBD2. V gave up 6 bases and J gave up 6 bases; unmatched junction bases: 10. CDR1 is LNHDA and CDR2 is SQIVND in the germline V gene (reference sequence). The CDR3 runs to 15 residues. Variable domain in full (rest from reference TRBV19 and TRBJ2-7): DGGITQSPKYLFRKEGQNVTLSCEQNLNHDAMYWYRQDPGQGLRLIYYSQIVNDFQKGDIAEGYSVSREKKESFPLTVTSAQKNPTAFYLCASSQISGGAGEQYFGPGTRLTVT.

CDR3 loop: CAWSGLVRTQYF. For the CDR3, the DNA is TGTGCCTGGAGTGGACTAGTGCGGACCCAGTACTTC. The gene calls are TRBV30 and TRBJ2-5; tentative D call: TRBD2 (6 bases). CDR1 is GTSNPN and CDR2 is SVGIG in the germline V gene (reference sequence). The CDR3 consists of 12 residues. V lost 1 base and J lost 7, with 10 bases in between.

The V and J genes are TRBV19 and TRBJ1-1; 7 nucleotides match TRBD1. This CDR3 comprises 14 residues. CDR1 and CDR2 (germline): LNHDA, SQIVND (reference sequence). The V segment lost 6 bases and the J segment 4 bases; nucleotides outside the gene matches: 8. CDR3 loop: CASSPRQGGTEAFF. CDR3 nucleotides: TGTGCCAGTAGCCCCCGACAGGGAGGCACTGAAGCTTTCTTT. The full variable domain, its missing parts supplied by reference TRBV19 and TRBJ1-1, is DGGITQSPKYLFRKEGQNVTLSCEQNLNHDAMYWYRQDPGQGLRLIYYSQIVNDFQKGDIAEGYSVSREKKESFPLTVTSAQKNPTAFYLCASSPRQGGTEAFFGQGTRLTVV.

The genes are TRBV5-4 and TRBJ2-7, with 8 bases identical to TRBD2. CDR3 length: 16 residues. The germline V gene encodes CDR1 SGHNT and CDR2 YYREEE (reference sequence). V lost 4 bases to trimming and J lost 3 bases; unmatched junction nucleotides: 12. The chain's CDR3 is CASSLTASTSVYEQYF. Written as DNA, the CDR3 is TGTGCCAGCAGCCTCACAGCGTCGACTAGCGTCTACGAGCAGTACTTC.

The chain couples TRBV25-1 to TRBJ2-1; 12 nucleotides align to TRBD2. This CDR3 has 17 residues. Per germline, CDR1 MGHDK and CDR2 SYGVNS. V dropped 5 bases and J dropped 9; count of bases not matched to a gene: 14. CDR3 coding DNA: TGTGCCAGCAGTACACTCCTAGCGGGGGGGCCATCGAGTGAGCAGTTCTTC. Translating it yields CASSTLLAGGPSSEQFF.

The CDR3 DNA sequence: TGTGCCAGCAAGATGACAGGGAACTATGGCTACACCTTC. Its translation is CASKMTGNYGYTF. The chain joins TRBV5-6 to TRBJ1-2, with 7 positions matching TRBD1. This CDR3 comprises 13 residues. Per germline, CDR1 SGHDT and CDR2 YYEEEE. Trimming cost V 6 bases and J 2 bases; bases outside gene matches: 4.

The J gene is TRBJ1-4, the V gene TRBV4-2; no definite D call. V lost 0 bases, J lost 0 bases, and 14 bases lay in between. CDR1 and CDR2 from the germline V gene are LGHNA and YNFKEQ. This CDR3 is 18 amino acids long. DNA of the CDR3: TGTGCCAGCAGCCAAGAAGGTAGGCCGACATCAACTAATGAAAAACTGTTTTTT. Translation gives CASSQEGRPTSTNEKLFF.

The chain has TRBV4-1 and TRBJ1-2; tentatively, D is TRBD1 (6 bases). Germline V gene lookup returns CDR1 MGHRA and CDR2 YSYEKL. This CDR3 contains 15 residues. V dropped 3 bases and J dropped 2 bases, with 13 bases sitting between them. The CDR3 DNA reads as TGCGCCAGCAGCCAGGGAGGGGGGCAGAACTATGGCTACACCTTC. Translated, it gives CASSQGGGQNYGYTF.

The CDR3 spells CASSLAAGGETQYF. CDR3 nucleotide sequence: TGTGCCAGCAGCTTAGCAGCAGGGGGCGAGACCCAGTACTTC. The rearrangement uses TRBV7-9 and TRBJ2-5; 8 positions match TRBD1. The germline CDR1 and CDR2 sequences are SEHNR and FQNEAQ (reference sequence). V dropped 0 bases and J dropped 5; count of bases not matched to a gene: 2. The CDR3 loop spans 14 amino acids.

V usage is TRBV14 and J usage is TRBJ2-5, with D possibly TRBD1 on 5 matching bases. V was cut by 4 bases and J by 1 base, with 19 bases left in between. Germline V CDR1 and CDR2: SGHDN, FVKESK. This CDR3 spans 17 amino acids. The CDR3 DNA follows: TGTGCCAGCAGCCTATCCCCCAGTAGACAGATCCAAGAGACCCAGTACTTC. Its protein product is CASSLSPSRQIQETQYF.

V usage is TRBV5-1 and J usage is TRBJ2-5, with a tentative D call TRBD1 (6 bases). Looked up from germline, CDR1 is SGHRS and CDR2 is YFSETQ. The CDR3 contains 14 residues. V was clipped by 4 bases and J by 2 bases, with 12 bases between them. DNA of the CDR3: TGCGCCAGCAGCAGATGGACAGCTCAAGAGACCCAGTACTTC. It codes for CASSRWTAQETQYF.

The CDR3 protein is CASSRDRALNTEAFF. The CDR3 DNA reads TGTGCCAGCAGCAGGGACAGGGCCCTGAACACTGAAGCTTTCTTT. The V call is TRBV7-2, the J call TRBJ1-1, with TRBD1 matching over 9 bases. The J segment lost 0 bases and the V segment lost 5 bases, leaving 4 bases of the junction unmatched. CDR1 is SGHTA and CDR2 is FQGNSA in the germline V gene. The CDR3 consists of 15 residues.

The CDR3 spells CASSSQENSPLHF. CDR3 DNA sequence: TGTGCCAGCAGCTCACAAGAAAATTCACCCCTCCACTTT. The chain combines TRBV7-2 with TRBJ1-6; no reliable D call. CDR3 length: 13 residues. Germline V gives CDR1 SGHTA, CDR2 FQGNSA. V was clipped by 4 bases and J by 7 bases, with 8 bases between them.

V gene TRBV4-3 combines with J gene TRBJ2-7; TRBD2 agrees at 10 bases. The CDR3 consists of 16 residues. J gave up 2 bases and V 0 bases, and 4 bases lay outside the gene matches. Germline CDR1 and CDR2: LGHNA and YSLEER. CDR3 region: CASSQDRTSGTYEQYF. The CDR3 DNA is TGCGCCAGCAGCCAAGACCGGACTAGCGGCACCTACGAGCAGTACTTC.

This sequence joins TRBV18 and TRBJ1-3, with 9 bases lining up with TRBD1. J gave up 4 bases and V 2 bases, and 6 bases lay outside the gene matches. The germline V gene encodes CDR1 KGHSH and CDR2 LQKENI. The CDR3 has 16 residues. The CDR3: CASSPADRGTGNTIYF. The CDR3 nucleotides are TGTGCCAGCTCACCAGCGGACAGGGGCACAGGAAACACCATATATTTT.

The V and J genes are TRBV7-8 and TRBJ1-2; D may be TRBD1 (5 bases). The V and J ends lost 5 bases and 10 bases respectively, with 20 bases between them. There are 14 residues in the CDR3. Germline V gene data show CDR1 as SGHVS and CDR2 as FQNEAQ. CDR3 loop: CASSHVDSQGFYTF. The CDR3 DNA reads as TGTGCCAGCAGCCACGTTGATTCCCAGGGATTCTACACCTTC.

The chain is built from TRBV19 and TRBJ2-2; D gene unclear. Germline CDR1 reads LNHDA; CDR2 reads SQIVND (reference sequence). With 4 bases removed from V and 5 bases from J, the gap between germline ends came to 17 bases. This CDR3 is 16 amino acids long. The CDR3 reads CASSRPGSPLTGELFF. The DNA for the CDR3 is TGTGCCAGTAGTAGGCCCGGGTCCCCCTTGACCGGGGAGCTGTTTTTT.